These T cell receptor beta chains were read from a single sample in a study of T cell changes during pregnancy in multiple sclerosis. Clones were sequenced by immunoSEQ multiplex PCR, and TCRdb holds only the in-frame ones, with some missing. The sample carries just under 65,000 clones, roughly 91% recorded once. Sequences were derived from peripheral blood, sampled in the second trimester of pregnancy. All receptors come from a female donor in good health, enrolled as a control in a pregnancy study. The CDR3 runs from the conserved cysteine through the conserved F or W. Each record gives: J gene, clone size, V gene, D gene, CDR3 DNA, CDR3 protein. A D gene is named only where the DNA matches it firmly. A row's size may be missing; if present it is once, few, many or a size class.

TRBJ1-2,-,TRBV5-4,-,TGTGCCAGCAGCTTTGGGGGGGCGGGGGGCTACACCTTC,CASSFGGAGGYTF
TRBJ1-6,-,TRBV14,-,TGTGCCAGCAGCCAAGGAGGAGGGAGGAATTCACCCCTCCACTTT,CASSQGGGRNSPLHF
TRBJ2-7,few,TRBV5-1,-,TGCGCCAGCAGCCAGGACAGCTACGCCTACGAGCAGTACTTC,CASSQDSYAYEQYF
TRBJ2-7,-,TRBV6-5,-,TGTGCCAGCAGTAGAGATCTCTACGAGCAGTACTTC,CASSRDLYEQYF
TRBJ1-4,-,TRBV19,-,TGTGCCAGTAGTTCAGACAGGTCAAATGAAAAACTGTTTTTT,CASSSDRSNEKLFF
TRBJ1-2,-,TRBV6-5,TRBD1,TGTGCCAGCAGTTACTCGACAGGGGGCAACTATGGCTACACCTTC,CASSYSTGGNYGYTF
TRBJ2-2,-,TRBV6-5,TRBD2,TGTGCCAGCAGCCCGGGGGGGGTGGGAACCGGGGAGCTGTTTTTT,CASSPGGVGTGELFF
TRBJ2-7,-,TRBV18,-,TGTGCCAGCTCACCTAACTACGAGCAGTACTTC,CASSPNYEQYF
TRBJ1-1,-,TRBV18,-,TGTGCCAGCTCACCAGGGGTCCTCGGGAAGACTGAAGCTTTCTTT,CASSPGVLGKTEAFF
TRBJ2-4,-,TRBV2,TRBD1,TGTGCCAGCGACAGGGGCGGCAACATTCAGTACTTC,CASDRGGNIQYF
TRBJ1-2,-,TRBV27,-,TGTGCCAGCAGTCCCGGCTATGGCTACACCTTC,CASSPGYGYTF
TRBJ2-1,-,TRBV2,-,TGTGCCAGCAGTGAACAGGTTTCTGAGCAGTTCTTC,CASSEQVSEQFF
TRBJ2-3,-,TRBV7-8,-,TGTGCCAGCGTACCGGGAACCACAGATACGCAGTATTTT,CASVPGTTDTQYF
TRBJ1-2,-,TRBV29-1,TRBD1,TGCAGCGTCGCGGACAGGGATGGCTACACCTTC,CSVADRDGYTF
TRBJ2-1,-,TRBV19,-,TGTGCCAGTAGTATTGCAGGGACTCTCCTGGGAGAGCAGTTCTTC,CASSIAGTLLGEQFF
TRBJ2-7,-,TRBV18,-,TGTGCCAGCTCACCTCGGCCGGGGACAACCGACGAGCAGTACTTC,CASSPRPGTTDEQYF
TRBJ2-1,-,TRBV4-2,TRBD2,TGTGCCAGCAGCCAAGGGGTAGCGGGAGGGTCCAATGAGCAGTTCTTC,CASSQGVAGGSNEQFF
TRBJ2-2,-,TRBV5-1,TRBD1,TGCGCCAGCAGCTTGGTCGGGACAGGATACACCGGGGAGCTGTTTTTT,CASSLVGTGYTGELFF
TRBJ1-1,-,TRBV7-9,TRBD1,TGTGCCAGCAGCTTAAGCGGAGGGGGCGCGGGAACTGAAGCTTTCTTT,CASSLSGGGAGTEAFF
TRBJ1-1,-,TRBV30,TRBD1,TGTGCCTGGAGTGTTCACAGGGGTGGCACTGAAGCTTTCTTT,CAWSVHRGGTEAFF
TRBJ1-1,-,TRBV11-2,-,TGTGCCAGCAGCTTAGAGGGGCGGATGAACACTGAAGCTTTCTTT,CASSLEGRMNTEAFF
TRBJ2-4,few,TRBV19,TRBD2,TGTGCCAGTAGTATAAAGGGAGGGAGGGTAGCCAAAAACATTCAGTACTTC,CASSIKGGRVAKNIQYF
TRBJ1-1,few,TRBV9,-,TGTGCCAGCAGCCACCTACAGGGTAGGCACACTGAAGCTTTCTTT,CASSHLQGRHTEAFF
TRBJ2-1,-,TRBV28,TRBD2,TGTGCCAGCAGTTTAGGACTAGCGGGAGGATACAATGAGCAGTTCTTC,CASSLGLAGGYNEQFF
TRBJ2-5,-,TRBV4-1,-,TGCGCCAGCAGCCAAGAAGGGGGGGAATCGCAAGAGACCCAGTACTTC,CASSQEGGESQETQYF
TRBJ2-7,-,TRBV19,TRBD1,TGTGCCAGTAGTCCCCAGGGGGACCCATACGAGCAGTACTTC,CASSPQGDPYEQYF
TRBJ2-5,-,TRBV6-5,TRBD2,TGTGCCAGCAGTTCGACCCCGGGACTAGCAAAGACCCAGTACTTC,CASSSTPGLAKTQYF